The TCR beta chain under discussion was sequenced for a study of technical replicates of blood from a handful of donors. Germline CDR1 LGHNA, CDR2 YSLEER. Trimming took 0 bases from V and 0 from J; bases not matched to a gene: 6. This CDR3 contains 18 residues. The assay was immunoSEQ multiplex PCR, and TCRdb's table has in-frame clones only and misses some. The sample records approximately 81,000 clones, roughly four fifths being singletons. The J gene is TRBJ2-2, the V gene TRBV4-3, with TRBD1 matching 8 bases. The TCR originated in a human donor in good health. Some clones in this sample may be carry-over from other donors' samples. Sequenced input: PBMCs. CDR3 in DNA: TGCGCCAGCAGCCAAGAACCGTACAGGGGGACGAACACCGGGGAGCTGTTTTTT. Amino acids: CASSQEPYRGTNTGELFF.